The 26 T cell receptor beta chains in this list originate from one sample, sequenced in a study of CD8 T cells in ankylosing spondylitis. Notes on the study in general: Ankylosing spondylitis blood seemed to carry a telltale TCR beta motif made of about 8 highly homologous variants.

TCRdb called the 5' RACE reads again in MiXCR, with one record for every CDR3 protein. This sample has fewer than 500,000 distinct CDR3 sequences; around 22% occur once, and the top ten carry 16%. Their target antigens are unknown. Source material: blood, either unsorted or a sorted T cell fraction (not recorded which). The receptors derive from a male donor with ankylosing spondylitis.

This clonotype was detected ten times or more. This chain connects TRBV7-2 to TRBJ2-3, with 14 bases identical to TRBD2. The CDR3 is 17 residues long. CDR1 SGHTA and CDR2 FQGNSA come from the germline V gene. V was clipped by 7 bases and J by 2 bases; unmatched bases: 8. The CDR3 region has the DNA TGTGCCAGCACCAAGGGGACTAGCGGGGGCAACACAGATACGCAGTATTTT. Translation: CASTKGTSGGNTDTQYF.

The chain recombines TRBV10-3 with TRBJ2-2; TRBD2 is a possible D gene (6 bases). V was clipped by 0 bases and J by 7 bases, with 15 bases between them. There are 16 residues in the CDR3. Looked up from germline, CDR1 is ENHRY and CDR2 is SYGVKD. The CDR3 region is CAISESRSSAIGELFF. Here the CDR3 DNA reads TGTGCCATCAGTGAGTCGAGATCTAGCGCTATCGGGGAGCTGTTTTTT.

The table lists this clonotype with many counts. The V and J genes are TRBV27 and TRBJ2-3; 10 bases match TRBD2. Germline V gives CDR1 MNHEY, CDR2 SMNVEV (reference sequence). The CDR3 has 16 amino acids. The trim removed 1 base at V and 4 bases at J, leaving 5 bases unmatched. DNA of the CDR3: TGTGCCAGCAGTTTATACGGGCTAGCGGGAGCAGATACGCAGTATTTT. The encoded protein is CASSLYGLAGADTQYF.

This chain uses TRBV5-1 with TRBJ2-3; D ambiguous. V was trimmed by 4 bases and J by 1 base, leaving 7 bases between them. Germline-derived CDR1 and CDR2 are SGHRS and YFSETQ. This CDR3 has 13 amino acids. CDR3 amino acids: CASSEPGTDTQYF. The DNA of the CDR3 is TGCGCCAGCAGCGAACCGGGCACAGATACGCAGTATTTT.

In this sample, this clonotype turned up a few times. This chain links TRBV24-1 with TRBJ2-3; D is undetermined. Germline CDR1 KGHDR, CDR2 SFDVKD. V lost 7 bases and J lost 6, with 13 bases in between. This CDR3 is 13 amino acids long. The CDR3 DNA follows: TGTGCCACCAGCAGAGGACGGGCCGATACGCAGTATTTT. Translated, it gives CATSRGRADTQYF.

This clonotype was seen only a few times. The chain employs TRBV7-6 and TRBJ1-4, with TRBD1 as a possible D gene (6 bases). In germline, CDR1 is SGHVS, CDR2 FNYEAQ. The CDR3 loop spans 15 amino acids. Deletions cut 2 bases from V and 6 bases from J, with 13 bases between. The CDR3 DNA reads TGTGCCAGCAGCTTACTTGGGGGCGGGGATGAAAAACTGTTTTTT. Its protein product is CASSLLGGGDEKLFF.

The chain carries TRBV28 and TRBJ1-5; possible D gene TRBD1, 5 bases. V lost 7 bases and J lost 5, with 18 bases in between. The CDR3 runs 15 residues. Germline V gene sequence: CDR1 MDHEN, CDR2 SYDVKM. The CDR3 region has the DNA TGTGCCAGCAATAGACCGGGACCTGCCGATCAGCCCCAGCATTTT. This translates into CASNRPGPADQPQHF.

This rearrangement joins TRBV5-1 to TRBJ2-7; D possibly matches TRBD1 or TRBD2 (6 bases each). The CDR3 has 15 residues. Germline V lookup: CDR1 SGHRS, CDR2 YFSETQ. V was cut by 1 base and J by 2 bases, with 13 bases left in between. CDR3 DNA sequence: TGCGCCAGCAGCTTGTTTCCGGGGGCGACCTACGAGCAGTACTTC. This encodes CASSLFPGATYEQYF.

This clonotype was picked up a small number of times. The chain combines TRBV28 with TRBJ2-2; D unresolved. V lost 2 bases and J lost 6, with 7 bases in between. The CDR3 is made up of 13 amino acids. Germline CDR1 MDHEN, CDR2 SYDVKM. As DNA, the CDR3 is TGTGCCAGCAGTTTACAGCCCCCCGGGGAGCTGTTTTTT. Translation gives CASSLQPPGELFF. Variable domain in full (rest from reference TRBV28 and TRBJ2-2): DVKVTQSSRYLVKRTGEKVFLECVQDMDHENMFWYRQDPGLGLRLIYFSYDVKMKEKGDIPEGYSVSREKKERFSLILESASTNQTSMYLCASSLQPPGELFFGEGSRLTVL.

This clonotype has only a few counts. The chain carries TRBV28 and TRBJ1-1; no definite D call. This CDR3 has 13 amino acids. Germline V gives CDR1 MDHEN, CDR2 SYDVKM. V was pared by 8 bases and J by 6 bases, with 16 bases between. The CDR3 region is CASSTIIRAEAFF. In nucleotides, the CDR3 is TGTGCCAGCTCGACCATAATTCGGGCTGAAGCTTTCTTT.

This clonotype was seen ten or more times. The chain combines TRBV5-1 with TRBJ1-6, with TRBD1 matching over 12 bases. V shed 4 bases and J 10 bases; nucleotides not matched to a gene: 3. Germline CDR1 and CDR2: SGHRS and YFSETQ. The CDR3 has 14 residues. The CDR3 loop reads CASSGGQGASPLHF. The CDR3 bases are TGCGCCAGCAGCGGGGGACAGGGGGCCTCACCCCTCCACTTT.

This clonotype was observed a handful of times. The V call is TRBV5-1, the J call TRBJ2-5; a weak D match, TRBD2 (6 bases). CDR3 length: 14 amino acids. Germline assignment: CDR1 SGHRS and CDR2 YFSETQ. Trimming stripped 3 bases from V and 2 bases from J, with 11 bases between. The CDR3 reads CASSWGVTQETQYF. The CDR3 region has the DNA TGCGCCAGCAGCTGGGGGGTAACGCAAGAGACCCAGTACTTC.

In this sample, this clonotype turned up a few times. CDR3 residues: CASSSRGFGDEQYF. CDR3 bases: TGTGCCAGCAGCTCCAGGGGATTCGGCGACGAGCAGTACTTC. The J gene is TRBJ2-7, the V gene TRBV7-6, with D perhaps TRBD1 (6 bases). This CDR3 region has 14 residues. Germline V gene sequence: CDR1 SGHVS, CDR2 FNYEAQ. V was trimmed by 4 bases and J by 5 bases, leaving 15 bases between them. Complete variable domain (other parts from reference TRBV7-6 and TRBJ2-7): GAGVSQSPRYKVTKRGQDVALRCDPISGHVSLYWYRQALGQGPEFLTYFNYEAQQDKSGLPNDRFSAERPEGSISTLTIQRTEQRDSAMYRCASSSRGFGDEQYFGPGTRLTVT.

The rearrangement joins TRBV7-9 to TRBJ1-2; no clear D gene. Trimming shortened V by 2 bases and J by 4 bases, and 14 bases separated the two germline ends. Germline assignment: CDR1 SEHNR and CDR2 FQNEAQ (reference sequence). The CDR3 loop spans 15 amino acids. In DNA form, the CDR3 reads TGTGCCAGCAGCTTATTTTTTCGTACAGTCTATGGCTACACCTTC. This encodes CASSLFFRTVYGYTF.

The chain recombines TRBV5-6 with TRBJ2-7; D could derive from TRBD1 or TRBD2 (7 bases each). V lost 4 bases and J lost 3, with 17 bases in between. The CDR3 length is 15 residues. CDR1 is SGHDT, CDR2 YYEEEE, per germline. The CDR3 is CASSQAGGGIYEQYF. The CDR3 DNA sequence: TGTGCCAGCAGCCAGGCAGGGGGGGGAATCTACGAGCAGTACTTC.

Here the CDR3 reads CATLRGSVNTGELFF. CDR3 sequence (DNA): TGTGCCACCCTACGCGGGAGCGTCAACACCGGGGAGCTGTTTTTT. The rearrangement links TRBV6-1 to TRBJ2-2; 7 positions agree with TRBD2. The V and J ends lost 10 bases and 2 bases, in that order; junction bases with no gene match: 10. The CDR3 is 15 amino acids. Germline CDR1 is MNHNS and CDR2 is SASEGT.

In this sample, this clonotype turned up a few times. This chain links TRBV7-9 with TRBJ2-1; D tentatively fits TRBD1 or TRBD2 (5 bases each). Germline assignment: CDR1 SEHNR and CDR2 FQNEAQ (reference sequence). V was clipped by 3 bases and J by 7 bases, with 10 bases between them. This CDR3 contains 13 residues. Here the CDR3 reads CASSFFWGNEQFF. The CDR3 nucleotides read TGTGCCAGCAGCTTCTTTTGGGGGAATGAGCAGTTCTTC.

V and J are TRBV5-1 and TRBJ1-5; D unclear. The germline V gene has CDR1 SGHRS and CDR2 YFSETQ. V lost 4 bases and J lost 0, with 11 bases in between. The CDR3 spans 15 residues. The CDR3 loop reads CASSPDGHSNQPQHF. The CDR3 DNA follows: TGCGCCAGCAGCCCCGACGGCCATAGCAATCAGCCCCAGCATTTT.

This rearrangement joins TRBV20-1 to TRBJ1-2, with TRBD1 identical over 9 bases. V was clipped by 0 bases and J by 3 bases; unmatched bases: 8. The CDR3 has 16 residues. Germline V gives CDR1 DFQATT, CDR2 SNEGSKA (reference sequence). In DNA, the CDR3 is TGCAGTGCTAGAGACCTCCGGGGACAGGGTGACTATGGCTACACCTTC. This codes for CSARDLRGQGDYGYTF.

The CDR3 protein is CASSRLSGSRYEQYF. The CDR3 DNA is TGTGCCAGCTCACGACTCAGCGGGAGTAGGTACGAGCAGTACTTC. The rearrangement uses TRBV18 and TRBJ2-7; the match to TRBD2 covers 8 bases. Germline-derived CDR1 and CDR2 are KGHSH and LQKENI. V lost 4 bases to trimming and J lost 4 bases; unmatched junction nucleotides: 9. The CDR3 covers 15 residues.

The chain is built from TRBV5-1 and TRBJ1-2; 7 bases match TRBD1. The germline CDR1 and CDR2 sequences are SGHRS and YFSETQ. Unmatched junction bases numbered 13, after V lost 0 bases and J lost 5 bases. The CDR3 is 17 residues long. For the CDR3, the DNA is TGCGCCAGCAGCTTGGGAGGGGGTATCGGGACAGCATATGGCTACACCTTC. This codes for CASSLGGGIGTAYGYTF.

In this sample, this clonotype turned up once. This chain links TRBV6-2 or TRBV6-3 with TRBJ1-2; 10 bases agree with TRBD1. Looked up from germline, CDR1 is MNHEY and CDR2 is SVGEGT. The CDR3 loop spans 16 amino acids. V shed 7 bases and J 2 bases; nucleotides not matched to a gene: 10. The CDR3 DNA follows: TGTGCCAGCACCCCCCGGGACAGGGGTTCCAACTATGGCTACACCTTC. This translates into CASTPRDRGSNYGYTF.

The CDR3 sequence: CSASVTGQGGSPLHF. DNA of the CDR3: TGCAGTGCTAGTGTTACGGGACAGGGGGGCTCACCCCTCCACTTT. This rearrangement joins TRBV20-1 to TRBJ1-6, with TRBD1 matching 11 bases. V gave up 3 bases and J gave up 10 bases; unmatched junction bases: 8. This CDR3 spans 15 amino acids. Germline lookup yields CDR1 DFQATT and CDR2 SNEGSKA (reference sequence).

Only a few counts were recorded for this clonotype. The rearrangement links TRBV21-1 to TRBJ2-7; the D segment call TRBD1 is taken from the table without a DNA check. TRBV21-1 is flagged as a pseudogene. This CDR3 has 16 residues. The CDR3 loop reads CASSPHRQPSNYEQYF. The CDR3 coding sequence is TGTGCCAGCAGCCCCCACAGGCAGCCTTCCAACTACGAGCAGTACTTC.

The V and J genes are TRBV4-1 and TRBJ1-2; no clear D. Germline lookup yields CDR1 MGHRA and CDR2 YSYEKL. V was trimmed by 0 bases and J by 0 bases, leaving 5 bases between them. The CDR3 length is 14 residues. The CDR3 here is CASSQDPANYGYTF. The CDR3 nucleotides read TGCGCCAGCAGCCAAGATCCGGCTAACTATGGCTACACCTTC.

This clonotype came up many times. The V and J genes are TRBV27 and TRBJ1-5, with 8 nucleotides matching TRBD1. The CDR3 extends over 16 amino acids. The junction had 12 bases not matched to a gene; V was cut back by 4 bases and J by 7 bases. Germline assignment: CDR1 MNHEY and CDR2 SMNVEV (reference sequence). The CDR3 is CASSSILGRGLQPQHF. The CDR3 nucleotides are TGTGCCAGCAGTTCTATCCTCGGCAGGGGGCTCCAGCCCCAGCATTTT.